This T cell receptor (beta chain) originates from a study of human T cells and chemical hapten exposure. This CDR3 has 14 residues. CDR1 and CDR2 (germline): SGHTA, FQGNSA. Trimming shortened V by 5 bases and J by 1 base, and 10 bases separated the two germline ends. Time point given: patch test 1, 2 weeks after DPC sensitization. Treatment indicated: therapeutic diphenylcyclopropenone sensitization with weekly scalp DPC. This clonotype was recorded a few times. During construction of the library, unique molecular identifiers were attached to individual cDNA molecules for quantitative, reproducible TCR counting. From the RACE reads, TCRdb called clonotypes with MiXCR, one entry per CDR3 protein. The table shows about 380,000 distinct CDR3 sequences, with around 5% occurring only once.

Sequencing was performed on whole blood, taken in connection with sensitization to the hapten diphenylcyclopropenone (DPC). The clonotype originates from a woman aged 50 to 60 with alopecia areata. Some clones in this sample may be carry-over from other donors' samples. V is TRBV7-2 and J is TRBJ2-3; possibly TRBD2 for D (6 bases). The CDR3 here is CASSPQRGTDTQYF. Here the CDR3 DNA reads TGTGCCAGCAGCCCCCAGCGGGGCACAGATACGCAGTATTTT. Together with reference TRBV7-2 and TRBJ2-3, the CDR3 gives the full variable domain: GAGVSQSPSNKVTEKGKDVELRCDPISGHTALYWYRQSLGQGLEFLIYFQGNSAPDKSGLPSDRFSAERTGGSVSTLTIQRTQQEDSAVYLCASSPQRGTDTQYFGPGTRLTVL.